One sample yielded the 24 T cell receptor beta chains listed below, sequenced in a study of naive and memory T cell subsets. Four PCR rounds used nested alpha and beta constant region primers plus the SP2 primer. TCRdb reprocessed the UMI-ligation and nested PCR reads via MiXCR and lists one record per CDR3 protein. This table has some 14,000 distinct CDR3 sequences, about 5% appearing once. Treatment of the sample: skin biopsy from PPD injection site in Mantoux-positive individual. TCR cDNA received a 3' ligated oligonucleotide that carried a UMI. Sequenced material: skin, taken from a tuberculin skin test site. Source of these receptors: an adult in good health.

By share, this clonotype counts as medium-sized (0.01 to 0.1%). The chain has TRBV6-4 and TRBJ2-3, with a possible D match to TRBD2 (5 bases). The CDR3 contains 14 residues. From germline, CDR1 is MRHNA and CDR2 SNTAGT. The V end was cut by 5 bases, the J end by 4 bases, with 13 bases between. The CDR3 loop reads CASSLRDGADTQYF. The CDR3 DNA sequence: TGTGCCAGCAGTTTGAGGGATGGAGCAGATACGCAGTATTTT.

Judged by abundance, this clonotype is medium-sized. V usage is TRBV6-1 and J usage is TRBJ2-1; D is unclear. The CDR3 has 12 residues. Trimming removed 0 bases from V and 4 bases from J, with 1 base in between. CDR1 is MNHNS, CDR2 SASEGT, per germline. The CDR3 bases are TGTGCCAGCAGTGAAGCTTACAATGAGCAGTTCTTC. Encoded protein: CASSEAYNEQFF.

This clonotype was seen repeatedly, ten times or more. This chain links TRBV28 with TRBJ1-1; D is unresolved. V was trimmed by 8 bases and J by 5 bases, leaving 15 bases between them. The germline V gene has CDR1 MDHEN and CDR2 SYDVKM. This CDR3 comprises 13 residues. The DNA of the CDR3 is TGTGCCAGCGTTCCGGGCAGTAGTACTGAAGCTTTCTTT. Its protein is CASVPGSSTEAFF.

This clonotype was observed at least ten times. V and J are TRBV20-1 and TRBJ1-1, with D uncertain. CDR3 length: 11 residues. Germline V gene lookup returns CDR1 DFQATT and CDR2 SNEGSKA (reference sequence). The V end lost 8 bases, the J end lost 5 bases, and 12 bases lay between the germline ends. In nucleotides, the CDR3 is TGCAGTCAAATGGGTCCAACTGAAGCTTTCTTT. Amino acid sequence: CSQMGPTEAFF.

In this sample, this clonotype is medium-sized. The V gene is TRBV20-1, the J gene TRBJ2-2; the D gene is possibly TRBD2 (5 bases). The CDR3 is made up of 12 amino acids. The germline V gene has CDR1 DFQATT and CDR2 SNEGSKA (reference sequence). Trimming cost V 5 bases and J 7 bases, with 11 bases left between them. The CDR3 is CSAVYRGGELFF. DNA for the CDR3: TGCAGTGCTGTCTACCGGGGCGGGGAGCTGTTTTTT.

Remarks on this clonotype: With a much larger clone just one base away, this may be a read error. V gene TRBV12-3 or TRBV12-4 combines with J gene TRBJ1-1; D is uncertain. Between the trimmed V and J ends, which lost 5 bases and 4 bases, there was a span of 14 bases. The CDR3 runs 14 residues. CDR3 region: CASSATIWGTEAFF. The CDR3 DNA is TGTGCCAGCAGTGCGACTATTTGGGGCACTGAAGCTTTCTTT.

Details on this clonotype: With a much larger clone just one base away, this may be a read error. This chain connects TRBV12-3 or TRBV12-4 to TRBJ1-2; D may be TRBD1 (5 bases). The CDR3 contains 13 residues. V lost 1 base and J lost 6, with 9 bases in between. The CDR3 spells CASSLGGRDGYTF. The CDR3 region has the DNA TGTGCCAGCAGTTTAGGGGGCAGAGATGGCTACACCTTC.

The J gene is TRBJ2-1, the V gene TRBV11-2; D uncertain. The germline V gene has CDR1 SGHAT and CDR2 FQNNGV. CDR3 size: 16 residues. The V end lost 5 bases, the J end lost 6 bases, and 20 bases lay between the germline ends. The CDR3 DNA reads TGTGCCAGCAGCGCCCCGTGGCTCCAGCGTGGCAATGAGCAGTTCTTC. Translating it yields CASSAPWLQRGNEQFF.

This sequence joins TRBV7-2 and TRBJ2-1, with 15 bases matching TRBD2. Germline lookup yields CDR1 SGHTA and CDR2 FQGNSA. With V trimmed by 8 bases and J by 10 bases, 12 bases remained unmatched. The CDR3 extends over 16 amino acids. The CDR3 DNA reads as TGTGCCAGCGCTGGAGGGGGACTAGCGGGGGGTGGGGAGCAGTTCTTC. Residues: CASAGGGLAGGGEQFF.

This clonotype was seen ten or more times. V and J are TRBV20-1 and TRBJ1-4; D is perhaps TRBD1 (6 bases). The germline CDR1 and CDR2 sequences are DFQATT and SNEGSKA (reference sequence). Deletions cut 2 bases from V and 7 bases from J, with 11 bases between. This CDR3 has 13 amino acids. Here the CDR3 reads CSARPGGGEKLFF. CDR3 bases: TGCAGTGCTAGACCCGGAGGGGGTGAAAAACTGTTTTTT.

This clonotype qualifies as medium-sized. In DNA form, the CDR3 reads TGCAGCTTCCGGACTAGCGGGGACACCGGGGAGCTGTTTTTT. Protein sequence: CSFRTSGDTGELFF. J is TRBJ2-2 and V is TRBV29-1; TRBD2 matches at 12 bases. The CDR3 covers 14 residues. Germline trimming cut 8 bases from V and 3 bases from J; bases unmatched to any gene: 4. Germline CDR1 is SQVTM and CDR2 is ANQGSEA.

This clonotype was observed a few times. V usage is TRBV28 and J usage is TRBJ1-6; no clear D gene. This CDR3 is built from 13 residues. The V and J ends lost 7 bases and 10 bases respectively, with 14 bases between them. The germline CDR1 and CDR2 sequences are MDHEN and SYDVKM. The CDR3 coding sequence is TGTGCCAGCATTCTCCAAGCGGGGTCACCCCTCCACTTT. Its protein product is CASILQAGSPLHF.

CDR3: CASSPAVGAFF. The CDR3 DNA sequence: TGTGCCAGCAGCCCCGCGGTGGGTGCTTTCTTT. This rearrangement joins TRBV7-9 to TRBJ1-1; no reliable D call. The CDR3 length is 11 residues. Germline loops: CDR1 SEHNR, CDR2 FQNEAQ (reference sequence). Trimming removed 5 bases at V and 11 bases at J, with 12 bases between.

This clonotype was seen many times. The chain carries TRBV6-5 and TRBJ1-6; 11 bases map to TRBD1. The V segment lost 2 bases and the J segment 9 bases; nucleotides outside the gene matches: 3. This CDR3 is built from 15 residues. The germline V gene encodes CDR1 MNHEY and CDR2 SVGAGI. The CDR3 protein is CASSYDGQGASPLHF. For the CDR3, the DNA is TGTGCCAGCAGTTACGATGGACAGGGGGCTTCACCCCTCCACTTT.

The gene calls are TRBV11-1 and TRBJ1-1; D uncertain. There are 11 residues in the CDR3. The germline CDR1 and CDR2 sequences are SGHAT and FQDESV (reference sequence). V was clipped by 1 base and J by 6 bases, with 3 bases between them. DNA for the CDR3: TGTGCCAGCAGCTTAGAGGCTGAAGCTTTCTTT. Its protein product is CASSLEAEAFF.

This clonotype qualifies as medium-sized. The CDR3, as DNA: TGCAGTGCCCAGACAGGGCTCTCTGGAAACACCATATATTTT. It specifies CSAQTGLSGNTIYF. The rearrangement joins TRBV20-1 to TRBJ1-3, with TRBD1 matching 7 bases. After removal of 6 bases from V and 0 bases from J, the junction contained 5 bases not matched to a gene. This CDR3 has 14 residues. Germline CDR1 is DFQATT and CDR2 is SNEGSKA (reference sequence).

This clonotype is medium-sized within its sample. The genes are TRBV3-1 and TRBJ2-1; 8 positions agree with TRBD2. Per germline, CDR1 LGHDT and CDR2 YNNKEL (reference sequence). V was pared by 4 bases and J by 0 bases, with 2 bases of the junction left unmatched. The CDR3 runs 15 residues. The DNA of the CDR3 is TGTGCCAGCAGCCTCAGCGGGAGCTCCTACAATGAGCAGTTCTTC. It translates to CASSLSGSSYNEQFF.

This clonotype has a count of ten or more. The CDR3 loop is CASRRGPGELFF. The DNA of the CDR3 is TGTGCCAGTCGCAGGGGGCCCGGGGAGCTGTTTTTT. This rearrangement joins TRBV6-5 to TRBJ2-2, with 8 bases fitting TRBD1. This CDR3 is 12 amino acids long. CDR1 MNHEY and CDR2 SVGAGI come from the germline V gene. V shed 9 bases and J 6 bases; nucleotides not matched to a gene: 3.

In this sample, this clonotype turned up many times. The J gene is TRBJ2-7, the V gene TRBV7-2; the D gene could be TRBD1 or TRBD2 (5 bases each). V dropped 4 bases and J dropped 0 bases, with 7 bases sitting between them. The CDR3 is 13 amino acids. Germline V gene data show CDR1 as SGHTA and CDR2 as FQGNSA. The CDR3 sequence is CASSSGPSYEQYF. The CDR3 region has the DNA TGTGCCAGCAGCTCGGGACCCTCCTACGAGCAGTACTTC.

This clonotype was seen ten or more times. The gene calls are TRBV20-1 and TRBJ1-3; possible D gene TRBD1, 5 bases. CDR3 length: 12 residues. Germline V lookup: CDR1 DFQATT, CDR2 SNEGSKA (reference sequence). DNA of the CDR3: TGCAGCGGGACGGGGGTTGGAAACACCATATATTTT. The encoded protein is CSGTGVGNTIYF.

This clonotype was counted ten times or more. The CDR3 spells CASSHPDRGGTDTQYF. CDR3 in DNA: TGTGCCAGCAGCCACCCAGACCGGGGGGGGACAGATACGCAGTATTTT. This chain links TRBV4-2 with TRBJ2-3, with TRBD2 matching 8 bases. The ends lost 3 bases at V and 3 bases at J; junction bases unmatched: 8. Germline V gives CDR1 LGHNA, CDR2 YNFKEQ. The CDR3 has 16 amino acids.

There are many counts of this clonotype. V usage is TRBV11-2 and J usage is TRBJ2-3, with D unresolved. Trimming left V 7 bases short and J 2 bases short, with 10 bases between. Germline V gives CDR1 SGHAT, CDR2 FQNNGV. This CDR3 is built from 13 residues. The CDR3 region has the DNA TGTGCCAGCACACCTCGGTACACAGATACGCAGTATTTT. Protein product: CASTPRYTDTQYF.

In its sample, this clonotype was seen many times. The chain recombines TRBV5-1 with TRBJ2-2, with unresolved D. Per the germline V gene, CDR1 is SGHRS and CDR2 is YFSETQ. The CDR3 is 14 amino acids. The ends were cut back, 4 bases at V and 5 bases at J, with 12 bases in the middle. The CDR3 coding sequence is TGCGCCAGCAGCCCTTATAGCCGGACCGGGGAGCTGTTTTTT. This sequence encodes CASSPYSRTGELFF. Filled out from reference TRBV5-1 and TRBJ2-2, the complete variable domain reads KAGVTQTPRYLIKTRGQQVTLSCSPISGHRSVSWYQQTPGQGLQFLFEYFSETQRNKGNFPGRFSGRQFSNSRSEMNVSTLELGDSALYLCASSPYSRTGELFFGEGSRLTVL.

This clonotype came up many times. The CDR3 region has the DNA TGCGCCAGCAGCTTCCCGCGGAACGGGGAGCTGTTTTTT. Protein product: CASSFPRNGELFF. V usage is TRBV5-1 and J usage is TRBJ2-2, with D uncertain. This CDR3 has 13 residues. Trimming shortened V by 2 bases and J by 7 bases, and 9 bases separated the two germline ends. Germline CDR1 is SGHRS and CDR2 is YFSETQ.